This T cell receptor beta chain was identified in a study of T cells in Graves' hyperthyroidism and ophthalmopathy. Study conclusions and caveats: Ophthalmopathy, as predicted by the model, came a median roughly 6.3 months after the prediction. Ophthalmopathy and stable hyperthyroidism were told apart by a 13 V-J model.

This clonotype has a count of ten or more. The antigen remains unidentified. Patients were excluded for uncontrolled infection, other autoimmune disease, pregnancy or lactation. The PBMCs were taken from less than 11 ml of fresh peripheral blood. Amplified TCR beta CDR3 regions derived from RNA transcripts. The HTBI primer set drove a first-round RT-PCR of the TCR CDR3. From the multiplex PCR reads, TCRdb called clonotypes with MiXCR, one entry per CDR3 protein. Here the sample spans around 350,000 distinct CDR3 sequences, around 15% being singletons. Trimming stripped 3 bases from V and 3 bases from J, with 15 bases between. Germline CDR1 is DFQATT and CDR2 is SNEGSKA (reference sequence). This CDR3 is 15 amino acids long.

Sequenced sample: blood. The TCR sequence derives from a woman aged 55-69 years with Graves' ophthalmopathy. The J gene is TRBJ2-1, the V gene TRBV20-1; perhaps D is TRBD1 or TRBD2 (6 bases each). CDR3 DNA: TGCAGTGCTAGTGAGGCGGGACAACTCTACAATGAGCAGTTCTTC. Translation gives CSASEAGQLYNEQFF.